These 5 T cell receptor beta chains came from one sample sequenced in a study of technical replicates of blood from a few donors. TCRdb's copy holds only in-frame clones and misses some; the assay was immunoSEQ multiplex PCR. Of 74,000 or so clones listed, about 93% are singletons. The sequenced material came from T cells isolated from PBMCs. Receptors were obtained from a human donor in good health.

This rearrangement joins TRBV30 to TRBJ1-2; no clear D gene. Between the trimmed V and J ends, which lost 2 bases and 7 bases, there was a span of 17 bases. This CDR3 region has 14 residues. Germline V gene lookup returns CDR1 GTSNPN and CDR2 SVGIG (reference sequence). This CDR3 reads CAWSLAPSTIGYTF. The CDR3 DNA is TGTGCCTGGAGTTTGGCACCATCCACTATTGGCTACACCTTC.

This clone is a singleton in its sample. This chain joins TRBV9 and TRBJ2-1; TRBD2 matches at 12 bases. Per germline, CDR1 SGDLS and CDR2 YYNGEE. The CDR3 runs to 15 residues. V shed 7 bases and J 4 bases; nucleotides not matched to a gene: 6. CDR3 nucleotide sequence: TGTGCCAGCCGTCGGGGGACTAGCGGGTACAATGAGCAGTTCTTC. Encoded protein: CASRRGTSGYNEQFF.

The CDR3 region has the DNA TGTGCCAGCAGCAAAGAACTAGCGGGACACTACAATGAGCAGTTCTTC. Encoded protein: CASSKELAGHYNEQFF. The chain is built from TRBV21-1 and TRBJ2-1; TRBD2 reflects the table's D call only, with no check against the DNA. TRBV21-1 is given as a pseudogene. This CDR3 spans 16 amino acids.

This chain connects TRBV30 to TRBJ2-3; 13 bases line up with TRBD2. CDR3 length equals 19 residues. Germline loops: CDR1 GTSNPN, CDR2 SVGIG (reference sequence). Losses at the gene ends were 2 bases for V and 0 bases for J; bases not matched to a gene: 11. CDR3 sequence reads: CAWSFRLLAGGPSTDTQYF. CDR3 DNA sequence: TGTGCCTGGAGTTTTCGTCTACTAGCGGGGGGGCCTAGCACAGATACGCAGTATTTT.

This rearrangement joins TRBV4-2 to TRBJ2-5, with 9 bases lining up with TRBD1. Germline V gene data show CDR1 as LGHNA and CDR2 as YNFKEQ. There are 17 residues in the CDR3. The V segment lost 3 bases and the J segment 2 bases; nucleotides outside the gene matches: 10. The CDR3 region is CASSHLGTGSGQETQYF. CDR3 DNA: TGTGCCAGCAGCCACCTTGGGACAGGGAGTGGACAAGAGACCCAGTACTTC.